These 14 T cell receptor beta chains share one sample of origin, sequenced in a study of human CD8 memory T cell subsets. TCR beta was sequenced from UMI-tagged 5' RACE libraries. TCRdb processed the 5' RACE reads again and assigns one entry to each CDR3 protein, with no DNA. The specimen's table records more than 5,500 distinct CDR3 sequences. Sequencing input: CD8+ stem-like memory T cells (TSCM and TCM) sorted from PBMCs. Subset in this sample: stem-like memory CD8 T cells (TSTEM), CCR7+ PD-1- TIGIT-. The receptors derive from a human donor in good health.

The J gene is TRBJ2-1, the V gene TRBV5-6; checking the TCRdb D call of TRBD2 is not possible without DNA. The germline V gene has CDR1 SGHDT and CDR2 YYEEEE. This CDR3 has 20 residues. The CDR3 sequence: CASSSPGASGSDSSYNEQFF.

Judged by frequency, this clonotype is medium-sized. V is TRBV20-1 and J is TRBJ1-1. CDR3 size: 15 residues. Germline V gene sequence: CDR1 DFQATT, CDR2 SNEGSKA (reference sequence). The CDR3 spells CSARVLGSQNTEAFF.

This clonotype ranks as medium-sized in terms of frequency. V is TRBV20-1 and J is TRBJ2-1. Per germline, CDR1 DFQATT and CDR2 SNEGSKA (reference sequence). The CDR3 totals 15 residues. The chain's CDR3 is CSARAIAVQNNEQFF.

The chain joins TRBV27 to TRBJ2-1; TCRdb outputs TRBD2, but without DNA this stays unchecked. Looked up from germline, CDR1 is MNHEY and CDR2 is SMNVEV (reference sequence). This CDR3 region has 15 residues. CDR3 in amino acids: CASKDSAGMGNEQFF.

The genes are TRBV25-1 and TRBJ2-2. The length of the CDR3 is 15 residues. Per germline, CDR1 MGHDK and CDR2 SYGVNS. The CDR3: CASSESYLDAGELFF. The entire variable domain, with the rest obtained from reference TRBV25-1 and TRBJ2-2, is as follows: EADIYQTPRYLVIGTGKKITLECSQTMGHDKMYWYQQDPGMELHLIHYSYGVNSTEKGDLSSESTVSRIRTEHFPLTLESARPSHTSQYLCASSESYLDAGELFFGEGSRLTVL.

The chain is built from TRBV29-1 and TRBJ2-3; TCRdb outputs TRBD2, but without DNA this stays unchecked. CDR3 size: 14 residues. Per the germline V gene, CDR1 is SQVTM and CDR2 is ANQGSEA. CDR3 in amino acids: CSVETSGDTDTQYF.

The V and J genes are TRBV29-1 and TRBJ2-2. Germline V lookup: CDR1 SQVTM, CDR2 ANQGSEA. The CDR3 consists of 13 residues. CDR3 sequence reads: CSVGWANTGELFF.

By frequency, this clonotype registers medium-sized. V and J are TRBV7-6 and TRBJ2-5; there is no DNA to check the TCRdb D call of TRBD1. This CDR3 is 16 amino acids long. CDR1 and CDR2 from the germline V gene are SGHVS and FNYEAQ. CDR3 loop: CASSFTGTELQETQYF.

This clonotype is classed as medium-sized by frequency. This CDR3 is CSVIQVLGEAFF. The rearrangement joins TRBV29-1 to TRBJ1-1; the TCRdb call, TRBD1, lacks DNA for checking. CDR1 and CDR2 from the germline V gene are SQVTM and ANQGSEA. The CDR3 has 12 amino acids.

This sequence joins TRBV5-6 and TRBJ2-5; TCRdb lists TRBD1, though no DNA is available to test this call. The CDR3 contains 13 residues. The germline gives CDR1 SGHDT, CDR2 YYEEEE. The CDR3 protein is CASSQGDLGTQYF.

The V gene is TRBV4-2, the J gene TRBJ2-1; TCRdb proposes TRBD2, but this gene call is untestable without DNA. Germline CDR1 and CDR2: LGHNA and YNFKEQ. CDR3 length equals 15 residues. CDR3 in amino acids: CASSPQSGKYNEQFF.

The chain is built from TRBV11-2 and TRBJ2-7; the D call from TCRdb, TRBD2, cannot be confirmed without DNA. This CDR3 contains 14 residues. Germline V gene lookup returns CDR1 SGHAT and CDR2 FQNNGV. The CDR3 reads CASSFFSRGREQYF.

V is TRBV3-1 and J is TRBJ2-2; checking the TCRdb D call of TRBD2 is not possible without DNA. CDR1 is LGHDT, CDR2 YNNKEL, per germline (reference sequence). There are 16 residues in the CDR3. CDR3 amino acids: CASSPVREVNTGELFF.

The CDR3 here is CASSTTTGLHEQYF. V and J are TRBV7-9 and TRBJ2-7. The CDR3 spans 14 residues. Germline CDR1 reads SEHNR; CDR2 reads FQNEAQ (reference sequence).